This TCR beta chain was identified during a study of cytomegalovirus exposure and HLA in healthy donors. Study-wide points: HLA-A and HLA-B allele assignments for most subjects were reportedly predicted accurately using TCR beta sequences. In an earlier analysis, productive rearrangement rates for most beta V segments clustered near 87% or 30%.

Sampled while nominally healthy, donors likely had unrecorded immune exposures. This clone was picked up a small number of times. What it binds is not known. 13 Jbeta primers and 60 Vbeta primers were used for the PCR. This table comes from immunoSEQ multiplex PCR, and its TCRdb copy is limited to in-frame clones, with some not included. Among around 130,000 clones listed, approximately 80% were seen once. The source material was PBMCs. This TCR was sampled from a man between 45 and 60 years old in good health and CMV-seronegative.

The CDR3 here is CAISEGTSVKTQYF. CDR3 sequence (DNA): TGTGCCATCAGTGAAGGGACTAGCGTGAAGACCCAGTACTTC. The rearrangement joins TRBV10-3 to TRBJ2-5, with 10 bases aligning to TRBD2. From germline, CDR1 is ENHRY and CDR2 SYGVKD. The CDR3 sequence is 14 residues long. V gave up 3 bases and J gave up 6 bases; unmatched junction bases: 4.